This TCR beta chain was recovered during a study of CD8 T cells in ankylosing spondylitis. Germline V gene sequence: CDR1 MNHNS, CDR2 SASEGT. The junction had 7 bases not matched to a gene; V was cut back by 5 bases and J by 9 bases. CDR3 length: 13 residues. TCRdb processed the 5' RACE reads anew with MiXCR; each CDR3 protein has one entry. The sample yields a few hundred thousand distinct CDR3 sequences, 9.5% to 12% seen once. This clonotype came up a few times. The rearrangement links TRBV6-1 to TRBJ2-4; 7 nucleotides line up with TRBD2. The sequence was obtained from a male donor with ankylosing spondylitis or in good health (not recorded which). The sequenced material came from blood, either unsorted or a sorted T cell fraction (not recorded which). The CDR3 sequence is CASSRGGAGIQYF. The CDR3 nucleotides read TGTGCCAGCAGTAGGGGAGGGGCTGGCATTCAGTACTTC.